Shown below are 26 T cell receptor beta chains from a single sample sequenced in a study of CD8 T cells in Susac syndrome. RNA amounts of roughly 0.45 to 1 ug underwent reverse transcription with random hexamers. TCRdb redid the calling of the immunoSEQ multiplex PCR reads with MiXCR, one entry per CDR3 protein. The sample has about 83,000 distinct CDR3 sequences; about 96% are singletons. The sample was CD8+ T cells from PBMCs. The receptor set was obtained from a human donor with Susac syndrome.

The V call is TRBV19, the J call TRBJ1-5; D uncertain. The V end lost 7 bases, the J end lost 7 bases, and 17 bases lay between the germline ends. Germline lookup yields CDR1 LNHDA and CDR2 SQIVND (reference sequence). The CDR3 is 14 amino acids. The CDR3 here is CASKPTPVGQPQHF. The CDR3 coding sequence is TGTGCCAGTAAGCCAACCCCAGTCGGACAGCCCCAGCATTTT.

The chain links TRBV20-1 to TRBJ2-7; D might be TRBD1 or TRBD2, each matching 5 bases. From germline, CDR1 is DFQATT and CDR2 SNEGSKA (reference sequence). The CDR3 covers 14 residues. V dropped 2 bases and J dropped 6 bases, with 17 bases sitting between them. CDR3 sequence: CSARSSARGPEQYF. For the CDR3, the DNA is TGCAGTGCTAGATCGTCCGCGAGGGGACCCGAGCAGTACTTC.

The chain joins TRBV6-5 to TRBJ2-1, with D possibly TRBD2 on 5 matching bases. The CDR3 extends over 12 amino acids. Trimming cost V 2 bases and J 9 bases, with 8 bases left between them. CDR1 MNHEY and CDR2 SVGAGI come from the germline V gene. CDR3 region: CASSYGRGEQFF. CDR3 bases: TGTGCCAGCAGTTACGGTCGGGGTGAGCAGTTCTTC.

This chain joins TRBV7-8 and TRBJ2-1, with 11 nucleotides matching TRBD2. The germline gives CDR1 SGHVS, CDR2 FQNEAQ. CDR3 length equals 16 residues. With V trimmed by 4 bases and J by 5 bases, 7 bases remained unmatched. The CDR3 DNA is TGTGCCAGCAGCTCCAGACTAGCGGGACCGGACAATGAGCAGTTCTTC. It specifies CASSSRLAGPDNEQFF.

This clonotype came up a few times. The rearrangement joins TRBV27 to TRBJ2-1; 8 bases are shared with TRBD2. CDR3 length equals 14 residues. The germline V gene encodes CDR1 MNHEY and CDR2 SMNVEV (reference sequence). Germline trimming cut 2 bases from V and 8 bases from J; bases unmatched to any gene: 5. The CDR3 coding sequence is TGTGCCAGCAGTTTAGGGCTAGCGGGTGATGAGCAGTTCTTC. Residues: CASSLGLAGDEQFF.

The rearrangement links TRBV24-1 to TRBJ2-3; D might be TRBD1 (6 bases). Trimming removed 1 base from V and 2 bases from J, with 12 bases in between. The CDR3 is 16 amino acids. Germline assignment: CDR1 KGHDR and CDR2 SFDVKD. The CDR3 DNA reads TGTGCCACCAGTGATTTCACAGGGTTGGACACAGATACGCAGTATTTT. Residues: CATSDFTGLDTDTQYF.

The chain joins TRBV9 to TRBJ2-7; 7 bases agree with TRBD2. The CDR3 runs 15 residues. V shed 0 bases and J 0 bases; nucleotides not matched to a gene: 3. Germline V lookup: CDR1 SGDLS, CDR2 YYNGEE. The CDR3 region is CASSVEASGSYEQYF. CDR3 DNA sequence: TGTGCCAGCAGCGTAGAGGCTAGCGGCTCCTACGAGCAGTACTTC.

The V and J genes are TRBV27 and TRBJ1-2; TRBD1 agrees at 10 bases. The CDR3 extends over 12 amino acids. Germline V CDR1 and CDR2: MNHEY, SMNVEV (reference sequence). After removal of 9 bases from V and 5 bases from J, the junction contained 3 bases not matched to a gene. The CDR3 protein is CASGTGVYGYTF. The CDR3 coding sequence is TGTGCCAGTGGGACAGGGGTATATGGCTACACCTTC.

The gene calls are TRBV7-9 and TRBJ2-7; TRBD2 matches at 11 bases. Germline V gene sequence: CDR1 SEHNR, CDR2 FQNEAQ (reference sequence). The CDR3 totals 16 residues. V shed 4 bases, J shed 6 bases, and the junction held 11 bases outside the gene matches. The CDR3 protein is CASSSSLSGRGSEQYF. The CDR3 region has the DNA TGTGCCAGCAGCTCGTCGCTTAGCGGGAGGGGCTCCGAGCAGTACTTC.

The chain links TRBV5-1 to TRBJ2-7; D unresolved. This CDR3 is built from 12 residues. Germline V CDR1 and CDR2: SGHRS, YFSETQ. Trimming left V 3 bases short and J 3 bases short, with 7 bases between. CDR3 sequence: CASSSTHYEQYF. The CDR3, as DNA: TGCGCCAGCAGCTCGACGCACTACGAGCAGTACTTC.

The chain carries TRBV20-1 and TRBJ2-7, with 11 bases aligning to TRBD2. V shed 5 bases, J shed 7 bases, and the junction held 7 bases outside the gene matches. This CDR3 spans 13 amino acids. Germline lookup yields CDR1 DFQATT and CDR2 SNEGSKA (reference sequence). Here the CDR3 reads CSAASGRTGEQYF. Here the CDR3 DNA reads TGCAGTGCTGCTAGCGGGAGGACGGGGGAGCAGTACTTC.

This chain joins TRBV4-2 and TRBJ2-3, with 10 bases that match TRBD1. The germline CDR1 and CDR2 sequences are LGHNA and YNFKEQ. The CDR3 totals 15 residues. V shed 6 bases and J 5 bases; nucleotides not matched to a gene: 8. In nucleotides, the CDR3 is TGTGCCAGCAGAGCGACAGGGGGCTCAGGAGATACGCAGTATTTT. Translation: CASRATGGSGDTQYF.

In its sample, this clonotype ranks as medium-sized. The chain joins TRBV7-9 to TRBJ2-1, with 8 bases that match TRBD2. The CDR3 extends over 14 amino acids. From germline, CDR1 is SEHNR and CDR2 FQNEAQ (reference sequence). V was clipped by 8 bases and J by 4 bases; unmatched bases: 7. CDR3 DNA sequence: TGTGCCAGCGGATACGGCGGGGGGTACAATGAGCAGTTCTTC. Translated, it gives CASGYGGGYNEQFF.

The chain uses TRBV20-1 and TRBJ1-5; unclear D gene. Per germline, CDR1 DFQATT and CDR2 SNEGSKA (reference sequence). This CDR3 comprises 14 residues. The V end lost 5 bases, the J end lost 4 bases, and 15 bases lay between the germline ends. CDR3 loop: CSAGAPVGNQPQHF. The CDR3 bases are TGCAGTGCTGGAGCCCCGGTGGGGAATCAGCCCCAGCATTTT.

J is TRBJ2-5 and V is TRBV28; 8 bases agree with TRBD2. The length of the CDR3 is 13 residues. V gave up 2 bases and J gave up 4 bases; unmatched junction bases: 0. Germline values: CDR1 MDHEN, CDR2 SYDVKM. CDR3 sequence (DNA): TGTGCCAGCAGTTTACGGGAGGGAGAGACCCAGTACTTC. Translation: CASSLREGETQYF.

The chain carries TRBV5-6 and TRBJ2-2; no reliable D call. There are 15 residues in the CDR3. Germline CDR1 reads SGHDT; CDR2 reads YYEEEE. V lost 7 bases, J lost 1 base, and 14 bases lay in between. CDR3 sequence: CASARRQKNTGELFF. The DNA of the CDR3 is TGTGCCAGCGCACGCCGCCAGAAGAACACCGGGGAGCTGTTTTTT. Together with reference TRBV5-6 and TRBJ2-2, the CDR3 gives the full variable domain: DAGVTQSPTHLIKTRGQQVTLRCSPKSGHDTVSWYQQALGQGPQFIFQYYEEEERQRGNFPDRFSGHQFPNYSSELNVNALLLGDSALYLCASARRQKNTGELFFGEGSRLTVL.

Only one count was recorded for this clonotype. The chain uses TRBV5-6 and TRBJ2-3; unclear D gene. There are 12 residues in the CDR3. Germline V gives CDR1 SGHDT, CDR2 YYEEEE. The V gene lost 2 bases and the J gene lost 3 bases, with 4 bases spanning the gap. CDR3 protein: CASSFWTDTQYF. CDR3 in DNA: TGTGCCAGCAGCTTTTGGACAGATACGCAGTATTTT.

This chain uses TRBV6-6 with TRBJ2-1; D could derive from TRBD1 or TRBD2 (5 bases each). The germline CDR1 and CDR2 sequences are MNHNY and SVGAGI (reference sequence). Deletions cut 8 bases from V and 7 bases from J, with 18 bases between. This CDR3 has 14 amino acids. The CDR3 here is CASAGTPSGNEQFF. CDR3 sequence (DNA): TGTGCCAGCGCAGGGACGCCGTCGGGAAATGAGCAGTTCTTC.

In nucleotides, the CDR3 is TGTGCCAGCAGCCGGACAGGAGGGAATGAAAAACTGTTTTTT. It encodes CASSRTGGNEKLFF. This chain connects TRBV7-6 to TRBJ1-4, with TRBD1 identical over 7 bases. The trim removed 5 bases at V and 5 bases at J, leaving 5 bases unmatched. The CDR3 spans 14 residues. Looked up from germline, CDR1 is SGHVS and CDR2 is FNYEAQ.

The chain recombines TRBV28 with TRBJ2-1; 11 positions agree with TRBD1. Germline V gene data show CDR1 as MDHEN and CDR2 as SYDVKM. V shed 6 bases and J 15 bases; nucleotides not matched to a gene: 7. The CDR3 spans 12 residues. CDR3 sequence: CASSIGQGAVFF. Written as DNA, the CDR3 is TGTGCCAGCAGCATTGGACAGGGGGCGGTGTTCTTC.

CDR3: CSALHTPERYSNQPQHF. The CDR3 DNA follows: TGCAGTGCTTTGCATACCCCCGAGCGGTATAGCAATCAGCCCCAGCATTTT. The V and J genes are TRBV20-1 and TRBJ1-5, with D uncertain. The CDR3 runs 17 residues. V lost 5 bases to trimming and J lost 0 bases, with 20 bases between them. Germline V gene data show CDR1 as DFQATT and CDR2 as SNEGSKA (reference sequence).

This clonotype was picked up a small number of times. This chain links TRBV12-3 or TRBV12-4 with TRBJ2-2, with no clear D. V lost 2 bases to trimming and J lost 6 bases, with 1 base between them. The CDR3 is made up of 11 amino acids. CDR3 bases: TGTGCCAGCAGTTTACCCGGGGAGCTGTTTTTT. Translating gives CASSLPGELFF.

This chain joins TRBV27 and TRBJ2-1, with D perhaps matching TRBD1 (6 bases). Germline CDR1 is MNHEY and CDR2 is SMNVEV (reference sequence). CDR3 length: 13 amino acids. Trimming cost V 8 bases and J 5 bases, with 13 bases left between them. This chain's CDR3 is CASSPGADNEQFF. The CDR3 DNA reads TGTGCCAGCTCGCCAGGGGCGGACAATGAGCAGTTCTTC.

The DNA of the CDR3 is TGTGCCAGCAGTGAATGGATCAGCGGGGCCCAAGAGACCCAGTACTTC. It is translated as CASSEWISGAQETQYF. The rearrangement uses TRBV2 and TRBJ2-5; the match to TRBD2 covers 7 bases. V shed 2 bases and J 1 base; nucleotides not matched to a gene: 7. CDR3 length: 16 amino acids. Germline V CDR1 and CDR2: SNHLY, FYNNEI.

The rearrangement joins TRBV7-2 to TRBJ2-1; 10 bases agree with TRBD2. The V and J ends lost 1 base and 5 bases, in that order; junction bases with no gene match: 5. The CDR3 has 16 amino acids. The germline gives CDR1 SGHTA, CDR2 FQGNSA. Written as DNA, the CDR3 is TGTGCCAGCAGCTTAGGAGTACTAGCGGGGAACAATGAGCAGTTCTTC. It yields the protein CASSLGVLAGNNEQFF.

This chain joins TRBV27 and TRBJ1-1; D might be TRBD1 (5 bases). The length of the CDR3 is 14 residues. The germline gives CDR1 MNHEY, CDR2 SMNVEV (reference sequence). V lost 0 bases and J lost 6, with 11 bases in between. The CDR3 nucleotides read TGTGCCAGCAGTTTATCGACGGGGGACCCTGAAGCTTTCTTT. This encodes CASSLSTGDPEAFF.